This T cell receptor beta chain was recorded in a study of T cells in Graves' hyperthyroidism and ophthalmopathy. Uncontrolled infection, other autoimmune disease, pregnancy and lactation each barred patients from inclusion. Authors of the study amplified TCR beta CDR3 regions from RNA transcripts. The study used the HTBI primer set for a first-round RT-PCR of the TCR CDR3. TCRdb ran MiXCR on the multiplex PCR reads and lists one entry per CDR3 protein. Of some 350,000 distinct CDR3 sequences in the sample, under 20% were seen once. This clonotype came up many times. Between the trimmed V and J ends, which lost 1 base and 6 bases, there was a span of 11 bases. Per the germline V gene, CDR1 is SGHTA and CDR2 is FQGNSA. The CDR3 has 14 amino acids.

The sequenced sample was blood. The TCR comes from a woman between 18 and 29 years old with Graves' hyperthyroidism. The chain recombines TRBV7-2 with TRBJ2-3, with D perhaps matching TRBD1 or TRBD2 (5 bases each). For the CDR3, the DNA is TGTGCCAGCAGCTTAGGACGGGACGCGGATACGCAGTATTTT. It is translated as CASSLGRDADTQYF. Using reference TRBV7-2 and TRBJ2-3 for the parts outside the CDR3, the full variable domain is GAGVSQSPSNKVTEKGKDVELRCDPISGHTALYWYRQSLGQGLEFLIYFQGNSAPDKSGLPSDRFSAERTGGSVSTLTIQRTQQEDSAVYLCASSLGRDADTQYFGPGTRLTVL.